This T cell receptor beta chain was profiled in a study of T cell responses to AZD1222 COVID-19 vaccine. On this clone: Its antigen is unknown.

Germline V gives CDR1 WNHNN, CDR2 SYGVQD (reference sequence). V lost 4 bases to trimming and J lost 4 bases, with 8 bases between them. CDR3 length: 13 residues. Only in-frame clones appear in the TCRdb table, and some are missing; sequencing was by immunoSEQ multiplex PCR. The sample yields tens of thousands of clones, roughly 90% seen once. Study-wide results and limits: Scientists sampled the repertoires only once the peak T cell response had passed. Across the whole spike, CD4 TCRs peaked at regions 160-218 and 743-854.

The receptor was derived from an adult in good health. The sample was peripheral blood, taken on day 0 of MenACWY control vaccination. The rearrangement joins TRBV10-1 to TRBJ2-1; unclear D gene. The CDR3 region has the DNA TGCGCCAGCAGTGCCCAAATTTACAATGAGCAGTTCTTC. It is translated as CASSAQIYNEQFF.